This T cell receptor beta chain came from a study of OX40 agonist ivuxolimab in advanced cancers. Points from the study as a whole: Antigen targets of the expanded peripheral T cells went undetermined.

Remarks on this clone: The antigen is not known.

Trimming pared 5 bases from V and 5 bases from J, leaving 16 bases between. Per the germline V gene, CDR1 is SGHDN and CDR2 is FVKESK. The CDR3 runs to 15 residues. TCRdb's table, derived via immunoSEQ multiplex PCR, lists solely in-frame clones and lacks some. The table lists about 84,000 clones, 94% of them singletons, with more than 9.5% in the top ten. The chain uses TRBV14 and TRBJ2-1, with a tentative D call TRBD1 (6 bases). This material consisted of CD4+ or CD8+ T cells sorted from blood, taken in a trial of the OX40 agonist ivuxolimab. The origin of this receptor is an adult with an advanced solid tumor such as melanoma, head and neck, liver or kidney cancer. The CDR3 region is CASSGRDKMNNEQFF. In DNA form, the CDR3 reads TGTGCCAGCAGCGGCCGGGACAAGATGAACAATGAGCAGTTCTTC. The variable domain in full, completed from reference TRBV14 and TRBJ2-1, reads EAGVTQFPSHSVIEKGQTVTLRCDPISGHDNLYWYRRVMGKEIKFLLHFVKESKQDESGMPNNRFLAERTGGTYSTLKVQPAELEDSGVYFCASSGRDKMNNEQFFGPGTRLTVL.